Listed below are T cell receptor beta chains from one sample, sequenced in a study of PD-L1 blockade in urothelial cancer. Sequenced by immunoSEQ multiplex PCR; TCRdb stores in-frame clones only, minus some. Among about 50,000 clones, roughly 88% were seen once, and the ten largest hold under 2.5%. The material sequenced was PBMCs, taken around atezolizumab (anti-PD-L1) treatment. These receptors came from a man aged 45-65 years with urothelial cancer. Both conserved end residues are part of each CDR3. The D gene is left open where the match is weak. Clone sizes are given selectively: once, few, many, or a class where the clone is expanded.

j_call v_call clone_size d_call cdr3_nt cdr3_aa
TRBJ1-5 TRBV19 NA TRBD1 TGTGCCAGTATCAAAGGGACAGGGGTGGGTCAGCCCCAGCATTTT CASIKGTGVGQPQHF
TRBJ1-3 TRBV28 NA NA TGTGCCAGCAACCAAATTCAGGGGTTTCAGGGAAACACCATATATTTT CASNQIQGFQGNTIYF
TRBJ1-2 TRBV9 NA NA TGTGCCAGCAGCGTAGGGGTACAGGGTGGCTATGGCTACACCTTC CASSVGVQGGYGYTF
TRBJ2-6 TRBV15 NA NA TGTGCCACCAGCAGAGGGCACAGCTCTGGGGCCAACGTCCTGACTTTC CATSRGHSSGANVLTF
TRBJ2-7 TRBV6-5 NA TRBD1 TGTGCCAGCAGTTATAGGACAGGGTTCGGCGAGCAGTACTTC CASSYRTGFGEQYF
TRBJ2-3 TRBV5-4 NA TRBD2 TGTGCCAGCAGAGACCAGCGGGGTAGCACAGATACGCAGTATTTT CASRDQRGSTDTQYF
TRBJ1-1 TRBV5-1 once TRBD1 TGCGCCAGCAGCTCCGGGACAGGGAGGGTGAACACTGAAGCTTTCTTT CASSSGTGRVNTEAFF
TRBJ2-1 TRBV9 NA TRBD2 TGTGCCAGCAGCCCCGGGACTAGCGGGGGGTCCATCAATGAGCAGTTCTTC CASSPGTSGGSINEQFF
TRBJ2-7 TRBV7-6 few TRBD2 TGTGCCAGCAGCCCAAAACGACTAGCGGGATACGAGCAGTACTTC CASSPKRLAGYEQYF
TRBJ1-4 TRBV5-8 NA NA TGTGCCAGCAGCTTTTTACAGGGCAGTGAAAAACTGTTTTTT CASSFLQGSEKLFF
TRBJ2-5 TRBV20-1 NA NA TGCAGTGCTTCAACAGGGGAGACCCAGTACTTC CSASTGETQYF
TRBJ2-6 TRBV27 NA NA TGTGCCAGCAACGTGCGCCGTTACCACGTCCTGACTTTC CASNVRRYHVLTF
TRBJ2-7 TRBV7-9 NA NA TGTGCCAGCAGCACCGGAGGGACAGTCTCCTACGAGCAGTACTTC CASSTGGTVSYEQYF
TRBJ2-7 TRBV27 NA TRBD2 TGTGCCAGCAGTAGGACTAGCGGAGTGCCCTCGGAGCAGTACTTC CASSRTSGVPSEQYF
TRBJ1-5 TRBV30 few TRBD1 TGTGCCTGGAGCCCGACAGGGGCACAGCCCCAGCATTTT CAWSPTGAQPQHF
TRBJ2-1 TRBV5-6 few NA TGTGCCAGCAGCTTCGGGGGGCTCAGCTACAATGAGCAGTTCTTC CASSFGGLSYNEQFF
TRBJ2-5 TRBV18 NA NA TGTGCCAGCTCACCTGAGGGTGTAGACCAGTACTTC CASSPEGVDQYF
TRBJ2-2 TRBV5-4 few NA TGTGCCAGTGGGGAGAGTACCCTCCGTGGGACCGGGGAGCTGTTTTTT CASGESTLRGTGELFF
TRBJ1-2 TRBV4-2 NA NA TGTGCCAGCAGCCAAACTTTGCAGGGTGGAGGGGGCTACACCTTC CASSQTLQGGGGYTF
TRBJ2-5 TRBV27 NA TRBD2 TGTGCCAGCAGTCCCCGGGGGAAGCGGGAGGGCCTAAAGACCCAGTACTTC CASSPRGKREGLKTQYF
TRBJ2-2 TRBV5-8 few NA TGTGCCAGCAGCTTCAAACAGGCCTACACCGGGGAGCTGTTTTTT CASSFKQAYTGELFF
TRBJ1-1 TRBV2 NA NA TGTGCCAGCAATGGTCGGTACGGGTCCCCAATGAACACTGAAGCTTTCTTT CASNGRYGSPMNTEAFF
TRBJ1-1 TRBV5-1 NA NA TGCGCCAGCAGCTTGGAAGGGGGTGGGACTGAAGCTTTCTTT CASSLEGGGTEAFF
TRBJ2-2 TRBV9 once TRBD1 TGTGCCAGCAGCGCACCGGGACAGGGGAACACCGGGGAGCTGTTTTTT CASSAPGQGNTGELFF
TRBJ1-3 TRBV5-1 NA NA TGCGCCAGCAGCTTGGAGATTCCGGGGGAGTCTGGAAACACCATATATTTT CASSLEIPGESGNTIYF
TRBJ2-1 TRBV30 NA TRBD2 TGTGCCTGGAGTCCCCCGGCGGGAGCCCGCAACAATGAGCAGTTCTTC CAWSPPAGARNNEQFF
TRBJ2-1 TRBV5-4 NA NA TGTGCCAGCAGCGATCGGACAGTGAATGAGCAGTTCTTC CASSDRTVNEQFF
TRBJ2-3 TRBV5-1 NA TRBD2 TGCGCCAGCAGCTCCGGGGGGAACACAGATACGCAGTATTTT CASSSGGNTDTQYF
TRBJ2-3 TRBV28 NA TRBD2 TGTGCCAGCAGTTTCATGACTAGCGGCACAGATACGCAGTATTTT CASSFMTSGTDTQYF